This section outlines one T cell receptor (beta chain) sequence together with its context. What it binds is not known. The sample belongs to a study of OX40 agonist ivuxolimab in advanced cancers. Regarding the study as a whole: Blood T cells, both CD4+ and CD8+, expanded clonally by week 6 at 0.1 to 3.0 mg/kg. Average numbers of expanded clones were greater in CD8+ T cells than in CD4+. Part of the nonresponder group also had normalized T-cell clonal expansion that was low.

Autoimmune disease history or systemic immunosuppression barred patients. Sequenced by immunoSEQ multiplex PCR; TCRdb stores in-frame clones only, minus some. Of under 85,000 clones in the sample, approximately 95% were seen once. Germline CDR1 is SGHNT and CDR2 is YENEEA. Losses at the gene ends were 8 bases for V and 3 bases for J; bases not matched to a gene: 5. CDR3 size: 13 residues. The sequences come from CD4+ or CD8+ T cells sorted from blood, collected in a trial of the OX40 agonist ivuxolimab. The receptor was isolated from an adult with an advanced solid tumor such as melanoma, head and neck, liver or kidney cancer. The chain couples TRBV11-3 to TRBJ2-7; 9 bases are a match to TRBD1. The CDR3 here is CASPGQGDYEQYF. The CDR3 DNA sequence: TGTGCCAGCCCGGGACAGGGTGACTACGAGCAGTACTTC.